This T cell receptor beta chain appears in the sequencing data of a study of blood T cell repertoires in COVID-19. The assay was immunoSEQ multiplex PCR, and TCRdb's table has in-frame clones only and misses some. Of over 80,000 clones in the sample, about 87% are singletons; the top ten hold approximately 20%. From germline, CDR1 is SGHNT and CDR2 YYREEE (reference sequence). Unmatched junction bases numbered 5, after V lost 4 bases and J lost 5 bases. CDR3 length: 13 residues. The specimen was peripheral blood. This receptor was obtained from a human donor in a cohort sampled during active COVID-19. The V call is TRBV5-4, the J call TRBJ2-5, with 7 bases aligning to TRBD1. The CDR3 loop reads CASSRDSTETQYF. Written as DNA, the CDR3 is TGTGCCAGCAGCCGGGACAGTACGGAGACCCAGTACTTC.